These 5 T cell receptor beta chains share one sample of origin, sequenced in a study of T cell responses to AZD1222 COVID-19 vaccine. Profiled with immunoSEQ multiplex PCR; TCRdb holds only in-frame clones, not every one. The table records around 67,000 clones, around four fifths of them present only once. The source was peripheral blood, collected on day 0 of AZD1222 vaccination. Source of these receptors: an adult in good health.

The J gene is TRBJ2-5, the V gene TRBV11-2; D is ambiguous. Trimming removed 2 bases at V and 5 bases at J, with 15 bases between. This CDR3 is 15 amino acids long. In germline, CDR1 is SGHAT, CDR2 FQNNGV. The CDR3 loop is CASSLPPVQLETQYF. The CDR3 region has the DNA TGTGCCAGCAGCTTACCCCCGGTCCAGCTGGAGACCCAGTACTTC.

The CDR3 is CASSFDLVTVQPQHF. CDR3 in DNA: TGTGCCAGCAGTTTCGATCTAGTGACGGTTCAGCCCCAGCATTTT. V usage is TRBV28 and J usage is TRBJ1-5; D gene unclear. The CDR3 runs to 15 residues. V was cut by 3 bases and J by 6 bases, with 15 bases left in between. Germline loops: CDR1 MDHEN, CDR2 SYDVKM.

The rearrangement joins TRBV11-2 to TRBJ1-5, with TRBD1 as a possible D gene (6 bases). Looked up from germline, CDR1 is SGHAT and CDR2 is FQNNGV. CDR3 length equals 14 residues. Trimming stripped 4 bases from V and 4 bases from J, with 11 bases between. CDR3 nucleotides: TGTGCCAGCAGCTCAGGGGACCCTAATCAGCCCCAGCATTTT. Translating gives CASSSGDPNQPQHF.

The DNA of the CDR3 is TGTGCCAGCAGCCCAGGGGGCGCAAAAGGCTACACCTTC. Its translation is CASSPGGAKGYTF. V gene TRBV7-2 combines with J gene TRBJ1-2; 8 bases line up with TRBD1. J was trimmed by 8 bases and V by 5 bases; bases with no gene match: 7. Germline lookup yields CDR1 SGHTA and CDR2 FQGNSA. This CDR3 region has 13 residues.

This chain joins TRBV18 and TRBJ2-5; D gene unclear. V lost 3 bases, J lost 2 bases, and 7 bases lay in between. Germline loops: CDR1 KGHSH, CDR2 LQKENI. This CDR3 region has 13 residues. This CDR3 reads CASSPQRQETQYF. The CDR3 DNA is TGTGCCAGCTCACCCCAGCGACAAGAGACCCAGTACTTC. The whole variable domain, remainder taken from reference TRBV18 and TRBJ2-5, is NAGVMQNPRHLVRRRGQEARLRCSPMKGHSHVYWYRQLPEEGLKFMVYLQKENIIDESGMPKERFSAEFPKEGPSILRIQQVVRGDSAAYFCASSPQRQETQYFGPGTRLLVL.